Described below is a single T cell receptor (beta chain) sequence and its context. What it binds is unknown. This specimen belongs to a study of vaccination and CD4 T cells after COVID-19. Study outcomes and limitations: Median SARS-CoV-2-reactive clonotype numbers went up from roughly 19 to 38, but not significantly.

Treatment meaning: approximately nine-day PBMC culture with coronavirus spike peptide pools or control peptides (ViraFEST assay). Sequence data for DNA of cultured CD4+ T cells were generated by the Oncomine TCR Beta short-read assay. A single record per CDR3 protein comes from TCRdb applying MiXCR to the PCR reads. The repertoire has 15,000 to 20,000 distinct CDR3 sequences, approximately 36% of them found once; the top ten carry 7% to 8.5%. The material sequenced was CD4+ T cells from blood, cultured in vitro. The clonotype was recovered from a human donor who had recovered from COVID-19.

The CDR3 sequence is CSAKGLATPGTQYF. For the CDR3, the DNA is TGCAGTGCCAAGGGACTAGCGACTCCGGGTACGCAGTATTTT. The genes are TRBV20-1 and TRBJ2-3; 10 bases align to TRBD2. The V and J ends lost 6 bases and 8 bases, in that order; junction bases with no gene match: 11. Germline V gene lookup returns CDR1 DFQATT and CDR2 SNEGSKA (reference sequence). This CDR3 has 14 residues.